One sample yielded the 12 T cell receptor beta chains listed below, sequenced in a study of beta chain features in type 1 diabetes. Regarding the study as a whole: TCRB CDR3s from Type 1 diabetes patients were moderately but significantly shorter in all four CD4+ subsets.

Their cognate antigens are unknown. Isolated RNA was reverse transcribed in full, so expressed TCRB transcripts were sequenced. The data were produced by immunoSEQ multiplex PCR, yet TCRdb's version contains in-frame clones alone and is incomplete. The table lists hundreds of thousands of clones, 11% to 15% of them singletons. The sequencing input was naive CD4+ T cells from blood. All receptors come from a man younger than 30 with type 1 diabetes.

The V and J genes are TRBV5-1 and TRBJ2-5; 8 bases match TRBD2. CDR3 size: 18 residues. Germline values: CDR1 SGHRS, CDR2 YFSETQ. The ends lost 1 base at V and 1 base at J; junction bases unmatched: 12. In nucleotides, the CDR3 is TGCGCCAGCAGCTTGAGATATGGAGCGGGGGATATCCAAGAGACCCAGTACTTC. It specifies CASSLRYGAGDIQETQYF. Full variable domain (remainder filled in from reference TRBV5-1 and TRBJ2-5): KAGVTQTPRYLIKTRGQQVTLSCSPISGHRSVSWYQQTPGQGLQFLFEYFSETQRNKGNFPGRFSGRQFSNSRSEMNVSTLELGDSALYLCASSLRYGAGDIQETQYFGPGTRLLVL.

This chain joins TRBV6-5 and TRBJ2-5, with 7 nucleotides matching TRBD2. This CDR3 has 14 residues. The ends lost 2 bases at V and 2 bases at J; junction bases unmatched: 2. The germline gives CDR1 MNHEY, CDR2 SVGAGI. CDR3 region: CASSYARGQETQYF. The DNA of the CDR3 is TGTGCCAGCAGTTACGCGCGGGGGCAAGAGACCCAGTACTTC.

This clone was seen only a few times. The CDR3 DNA follows: TGTGCCGGCCGCAGGGGCCCCAACTACGAGCAGTACTTC. Translated, it gives CAGRRGPNYEQYF. V is TRBV28 and J is TRBJ2-7, with D possibly TRBD1 on 6 matching bases. The germline CDR1 and CDR2 sequences are MDHEN and SYDVKM. The V end was cut by 11 bases, the J end by 3 bases, with 17 bases between. This CDR3 spans 13 amino acids. Full variable domain (remainder filled in from reference TRBV28 and TRBJ2-7): DVKVTQSSRYLVKRTGEKVFLECVQDMDHENMFWYRQDPGLGLRLIYFSYDVKMKEKGDIPEGYSVSREKKERFSLILESASTNQTSMYLCAGRRGPNYEQYFGPGTRLTVT.

This clone was counted a single time. V is TRBV18 and J is TRBJ1-5; D is ambiguous. V lost 4 bases to trimming and J lost 0 bases, with 7 bases between them. This CDR3 is built from 14 residues. Germline V gene data show CDR1 as KGHSH and CDR2 as LQKENI. In nucleotides, the CDR3 is TGTGCCAGCTCACGCACAGATAGCAATCAGCCCCAGCATTTT. This translates into CASSRTDSNQPQHF.

J is TRBJ2-7 and V is TRBV7-2; TRBD1 aligns across 7 bases. V was pared by 5 bases and J by 5 bases, with 6 bases of the junction left unmatched. The V gene's germline CDR1 is SGHTA and CDR2 FQGNSA. The CDR3 sequence is 13 residues long. The CDR3 sequence: CASSQGQRHEQYF. The CDR3 DNA reads TGTGCCAGCAGCCAGGGACAGAGGCACGAGCAGTACTTC.

V is TRBV2 and J is TRBJ1-5; no reliable D call. The CDR3 length is 12 residues. Germline V gives CDR1 SNHLY, CDR2 FYNNEI. Between the trimmed V and J ends, which lost 6 bases and 3 bases, there was a span of 6 bases. The DNA of the CDR3 is TGTGCCAGCAGGGCTGCCAATCAGCCCCAGCATTTT. It specifies CASRAANQPQHF.

The chain links TRBV7-9 to TRBJ2-1; no reliable D call. Trimming pared 8 bases from V and 3 bases from J, leaving 8 bases between. Per germline, CDR1 SEHNR and CDR2 FQNEAQ (reference sequence). CDR3 length: 12 residues. The DNA for the CDR3 is TGTGCCAGCCGGCAGTTCTACAATGAGCAGTTCTTC. It is translated as CASRQFYNEQFF.

The J gene is TRBJ2-6, the V gene TRBV28; no clear D gene. The V end lost 7 bases, the J end lost 1 base, and 5 bases lay between the germline ends. The CDR3 contains 13 residues. Germline V gene data show CDR1 as MDHEN and CDR2 as SYDVKM. CDR3 residues: CASTLSGANVLTF. CDR3 sequence (DNA): TGTGCCAGCACCCTATCTGGGGCCAACGTCCTGACTTTC.

The chain has TRBV28 and TRBJ2-5; D gene uncertain. This CDR3 comprises 13 residues. The germline gives CDR1 MDHEN, CDR2 SYDVKM. Trimming pared 4 bases from V and 1 base from J, leaving 7 bases between. For the CDR3, the DNA is TGTGCCAGCAGTTACGGCCGCCAAGAGACCCAGTACTTC. Translated, it gives CASSYGRQETQYF. The entire variable domain, with the rest obtained from reference TRBV28 and TRBJ2-5, is as follows: DVKVTQSSRYLVKRTGEKVFLECVQDMDHENMFWYRQDPGLGLRLIYFSYDVKMKEKGDIPEGYSVSREKKERFSLILESASTNQTSMYLCASSYGRQETQYFGPGTRLLVL.

This clone was seen a few times. The chain links TRBV30 to TRBJ2-5, with 7 bases that match TRBD1. In germline, CDR1 is GTSNPN, CDR2 SVGIG (reference sequence). The CDR3 is made up of 13 amino acids. The V gene end was trimmed by 0 bases and the J gene end by 4 bases; junction bases not matched to a gene: 2. The CDR3 region has the DNA TGTGCCTGGAGTGTTAACAGGGGAGAGACCCAGTACTTC. Encoded protein: CAWSVNRGETQYF.

This rearrangement joins TRBV10-3 to TRBJ2-5; the D is unclear. V was trimmed by 8 bases and J by 2 bases, leaving 15 bases between them. The CDR3 is 14 amino acids. Germline values: CDR1 ENHRY, CDR2 SYGVKD. CDR3 bases: TGTGCCATCTCCGCCGGAGCCCTACAAGAGACCCAGTACTTC. Its protein is CAISAGALQETQYF.

With respect to this clone: The junction does not match germline at one end; this may be a read error. The V call is TRBV7-7, the J call TRBJ2-5; weak D call: TRBD1 (6 bases). Germline V lookup: CDR1 SSHAT, CDR2 FNYEAQ (reference sequence). The CDR3 is 15 residues long. CDR3 sequence: CASSLVSGVGETQYF. In DNA form, the CDR3 reads TGTGCTAGCAGCTTAGTTTCAGGGGTCGGCGAGACCCAGTACTTC.